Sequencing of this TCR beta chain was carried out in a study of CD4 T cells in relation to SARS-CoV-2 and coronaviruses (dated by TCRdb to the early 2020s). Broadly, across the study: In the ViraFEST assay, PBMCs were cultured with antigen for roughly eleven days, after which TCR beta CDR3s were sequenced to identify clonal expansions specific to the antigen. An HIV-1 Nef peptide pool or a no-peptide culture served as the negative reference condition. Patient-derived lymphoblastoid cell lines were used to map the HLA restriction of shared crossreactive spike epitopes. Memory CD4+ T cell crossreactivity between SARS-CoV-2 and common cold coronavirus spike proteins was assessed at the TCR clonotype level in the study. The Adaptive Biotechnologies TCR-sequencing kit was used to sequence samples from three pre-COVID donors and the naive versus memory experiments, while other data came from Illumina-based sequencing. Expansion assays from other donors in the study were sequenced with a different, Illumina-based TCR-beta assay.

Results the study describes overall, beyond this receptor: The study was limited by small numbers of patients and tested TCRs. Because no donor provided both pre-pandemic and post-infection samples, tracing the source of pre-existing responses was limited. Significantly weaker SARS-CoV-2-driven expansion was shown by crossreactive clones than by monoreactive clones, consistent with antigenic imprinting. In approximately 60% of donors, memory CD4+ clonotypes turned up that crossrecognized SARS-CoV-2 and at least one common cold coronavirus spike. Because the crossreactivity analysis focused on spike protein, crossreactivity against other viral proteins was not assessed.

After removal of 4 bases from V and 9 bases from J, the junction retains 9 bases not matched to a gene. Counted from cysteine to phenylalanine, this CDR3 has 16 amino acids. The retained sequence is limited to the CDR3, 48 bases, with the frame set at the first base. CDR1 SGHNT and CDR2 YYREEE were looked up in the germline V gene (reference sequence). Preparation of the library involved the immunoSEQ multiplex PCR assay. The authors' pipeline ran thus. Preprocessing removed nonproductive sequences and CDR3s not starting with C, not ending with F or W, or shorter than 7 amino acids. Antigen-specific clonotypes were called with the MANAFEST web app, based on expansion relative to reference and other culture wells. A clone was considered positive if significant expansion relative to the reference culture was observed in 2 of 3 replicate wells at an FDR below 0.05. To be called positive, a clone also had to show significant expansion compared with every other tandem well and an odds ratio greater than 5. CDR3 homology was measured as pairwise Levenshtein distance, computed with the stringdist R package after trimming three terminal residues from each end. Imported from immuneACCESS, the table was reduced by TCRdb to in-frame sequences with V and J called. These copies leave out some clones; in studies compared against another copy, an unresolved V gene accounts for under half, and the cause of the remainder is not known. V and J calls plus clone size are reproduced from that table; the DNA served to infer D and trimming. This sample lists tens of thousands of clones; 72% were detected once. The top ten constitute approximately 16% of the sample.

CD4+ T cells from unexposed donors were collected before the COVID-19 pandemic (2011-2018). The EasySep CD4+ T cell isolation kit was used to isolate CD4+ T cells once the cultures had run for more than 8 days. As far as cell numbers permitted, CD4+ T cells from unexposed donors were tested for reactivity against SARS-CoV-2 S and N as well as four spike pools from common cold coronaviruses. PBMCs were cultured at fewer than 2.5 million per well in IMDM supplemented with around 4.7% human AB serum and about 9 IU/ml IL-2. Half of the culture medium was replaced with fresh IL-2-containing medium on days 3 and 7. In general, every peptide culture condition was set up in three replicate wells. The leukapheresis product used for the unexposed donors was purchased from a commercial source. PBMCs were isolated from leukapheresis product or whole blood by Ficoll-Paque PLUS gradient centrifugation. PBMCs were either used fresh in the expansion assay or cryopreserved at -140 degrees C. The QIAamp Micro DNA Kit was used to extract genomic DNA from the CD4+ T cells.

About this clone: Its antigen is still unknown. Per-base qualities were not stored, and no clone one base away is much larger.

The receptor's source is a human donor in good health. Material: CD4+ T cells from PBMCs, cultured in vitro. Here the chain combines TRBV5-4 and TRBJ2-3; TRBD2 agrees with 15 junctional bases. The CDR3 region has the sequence CASSIGTSGGRPTQYF. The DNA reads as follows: TGTGCCAGCAGCATAGGGACTAGCGGGGGGCGTCCCACGCAGTATTTT.